This T cell receptor beta chain was profiled in a study of cytomegalovirus exposure and HLA in healthy donors. 13 Jbeta primers and 60 Vbeta primers were used for the PCR. TCRdb's copy holds only in-frame clones and misses some; the assay was immunoSEQ multiplex PCR. The top ten hold 6% to 7.5% of the sample, which has over 150,000 clones, 80% seen once. V dropped 1 base and J dropped 3; count of bases not matched to a gene: 5. Looked up from germline, CDR1 is LNHNV and CDR2 is YYDKDF (reference sequence). The CDR3 covers 16 residues. The rearrangement uses TRBV15 and TRBJ1-5; 8 bases fit TRBD1. This clonotype was obtained from a young man in good health and CMV-seropositive. The specimen was PBMCs. The CDR3 sequence: CATSRGRTGLNQPQHF. CDR3 coding DNA: TGTGCCACCAGCAGAGGAAGGACAGGGCTCAATCAGCCCCAGCATTTT.